The clone carrying this T cell receptor (beta chain) was detected only a few times. This sample stems from a study of blood T cell repertoires in COVID-19. Clones were sequenced by immunoSEQ multiplex PCR, and TCRdb holds only the in-frame ones, with some missing. The table records tens of thousands of clones, roughly 74% of them present only once. The germline gives CDR1 LNHDA, CDR2 SQIVND (reference sequence). V was shortened by 3 bases and J by 4 bases, with 13 bases between the two germline ends. The CDR3 is 14 amino acids. The clonotype originates from a woman of 80 years or more with acute or convalescent COVID-19. The chain recombines TRBV19 with TRBJ2-7; weak D call: TRBD2 (6 bases). Material: peripheral blood. In nucleotides, the CDR3 is TGTGCCAGTAGTATCAGACTAGAAGTTTACGAGCAGTACTTC. This translates into CASSIRLEVYEQYF.